The T cell receptor beta chain described here comes from a study of monozygotic twins with inflammatory bowel disease. TCRdb processed the 5' RACE reads again and assigns one entry to each CDR3 protein, with no DNA. There are approximately 100,000 distinct CDR3 sequences in the sample, with under 15% held by the top ten. The source of this sequence is a human donor with ulcerative colitis or Crohn's disease, or a healthy co-twin of an affected twin (not recorded which). The sequencing input was blood.

This CDR3 reads CASSQDLASDTQYF. The chain links TRBV14 to TRBJ2-3. CDR1 and CDR2 from the germline V gene are SGHDN and FVKESK. The CDR3 runs 14 residues.